The 5 T cell receptor beta chains listed next were all sequenced from one sample in a study of blood T cell repertoires in COVID-19. Repertoires were generated with immunoSEQ multiplex PCR, while TCRdb's copy carries only in-frame clones and drops some. The sample shows 150,000 to 170,000 clones, 80% to 90% of them seen only once. The sequencing sample was made of peripheral blood. The receptors stem from a woman aged 55-69 years with COVID-19, enrolled during active disease.

The genes are TRBV7-2 and TRBJ1-6; 10 positions match TRBD1. CDR3 length: 14 amino acids. The germline V gene has CDR1 SGHTA and CDR2 FQGNSA. V was clipped by 3 bases and J by 9 bases; unmatched bases: 2. The CDR3 loop reads CASSLGQGTSPLHF. CDR3 nucleotides: TGTGCCAGCAGCTTGGGACAGGGGACTTCACCCCTCCACTTT.

V and J are TRBV2 and TRBJ1-4; D ambiguous. V lost 5 bases, J lost 2 bases, and 18 bases lay in between. In germline, CDR1 is SNHLY, CDR2 FYNNEI. There are 17 residues in the CDR3. CDR3 in amino acids: CASSRGITYQTNEKLFF. Written as DNA, the CDR3 is TGTGCCAGCAGTAGAGGGATAACCTACCAGACTAATGAAAAACTGTTTTTT.

This clone is a singleton in its sample. The genes are TRBV9 and TRBJ1-2; D ambiguous. The V end lost 0 bases, the J end lost 5 bases, and 11 bases lay between the germline ends. The CDR3 consists of 14 residues. Germline CDR1 SGDLS, CDR2 YYNGEE. The CDR3 DNA is TGTGCCAGCAGCGTAGATAACAGTGGTTATGGCTACACCTTC. This encodes CASSVDNSGYGYTF.

The gene calls are TRBV19 and TRBJ2-1; TRBD2 matches at 16 bases. Losses at the gene ends were 2 bases for V and 8 bases for J; bases not matched to a gene: 12. CDR3 size: 19 residues. The germline gives CDR1 LNHDA, CDR2 SQIVND (reference sequence). CDR3 in amino acids: CASSIRFPGTSGRADEQFF. CDR3 coding DNA: TGTGCCAGTAGTATAAGATTTCCCGGGACTAGCGGGAGGGCCGATGAGCAGTTCTTC.

This clone is a singleton in its sample. This chain's CDR3 is CASSYSSGIDTQYF. CDR3 coding DNA: TGTGCCAGCAGTTACTCGTCAGGGATAGATACGCAGTATTTT. The chain employs TRBV6-2 or TRBV6-3 and TRBJ2-3; D is perhaps TRBD1 (5 bases). V was clipped by 0 bases and J by 5 bases, with 9 bases between them. This CDR3 has 14 residues. Per the germline V gene, CDR1 is MNHEY and CDR2 is SVGEGT.